These 2 T cell receptor beta chains originate from one sample sequenced in a study of cytomegalovirus exposure and HLA in healthy donors. The repertoire was sequenced with immunoSEQ multiplex PCR; TCRdb's copy has only in-frame clones and lacks some. Altogether under 250,000 clones are present, about 81% being singletons, with the ten largest covering 1% to 1.5%. Sequenced: PBMCs. Receptor source: a young woman in good health and CMV-seronegative.

The V gene is TRBV6-6, the J gene TRBJ2-1, with a tentative D call TRBD2 (7 bases). Trimming took 8 bases from V and 8 from J, leaving 13 bases between them. CDR1 is MNHNY and CDR2 is SVGAGI in the germline V gene (reference sequence). There are 12 residues in the CDR3. CDR3 nucleotide sequence: TGTGCCAGCGGGGGGGCTCGGTATGAGCAGTTCTTC. Its translation is CASGGARYEQFF.

The V and J genes are TRBV10-3 and TRBJ1-5; 8 bases fit TRBD1. CDR1 is ENHRY, CDR2 SYGVKD, per germline. The CDR3 totals 13 residues. Trimming removed 6 bases from V and 5 bases from J; junction bases left unmatched: 3. The CDR3 loop is CAISNRGDQPQHF. The CDR3 DNA reads as TGTGCCATCAGCAACAGGGGGGATCAGCCCCAGCATTTT.